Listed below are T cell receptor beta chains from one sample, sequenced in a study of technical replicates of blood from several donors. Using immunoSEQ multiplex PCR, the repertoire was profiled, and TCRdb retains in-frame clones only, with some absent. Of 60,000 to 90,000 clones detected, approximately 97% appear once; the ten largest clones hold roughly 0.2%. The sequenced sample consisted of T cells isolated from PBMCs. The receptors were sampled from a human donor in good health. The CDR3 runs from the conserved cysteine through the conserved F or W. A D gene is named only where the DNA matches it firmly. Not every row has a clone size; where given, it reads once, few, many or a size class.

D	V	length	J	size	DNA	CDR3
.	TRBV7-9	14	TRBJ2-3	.	TGTGCCAGCAGGTTCAGGGGGGCAATAGATACGCAGTATTTT	CASRFRGAIDTQYF
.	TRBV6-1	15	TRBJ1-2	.	TGTGCCAGCAGTGAAGCGCTACAGCACGGCTATGGCTACACCTTC	CASSEALQHGYGYTF
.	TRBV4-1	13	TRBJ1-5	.	TGCGCCAGCAGCCATACTGCCCCGAAGCCCCAGCATTTT	CASSHTAPKPQHF
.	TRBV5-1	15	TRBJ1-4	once	TGCGCCAGCAGCTTGGCGGGAACGGCTAATGAAAAACTGTTTTTT	CASSLAGTANEKLFF
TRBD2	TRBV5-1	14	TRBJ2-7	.	TGCGCCAGCAGCGCGGGACTAGCGGGAGGCCTCAGAGCATTC	CASSAGLAGGLRAF
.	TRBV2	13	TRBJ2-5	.	TGTGCCAGCAGTCGCGACAGGAGAGAGACCCAGTACTTC	CASSRDRRETQYF
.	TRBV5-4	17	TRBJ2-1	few	TGTGCCAGCAGCTCTGAGACAGCTTATAGCTCCTACAATGAGCAGTTCTTC	CASSSETAYSSYNEQFF
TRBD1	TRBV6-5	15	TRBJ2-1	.	TGTGCCAGCAGTTACTTTGACAGGGGGCAGGGGGAGCAGTTCTTC	CASSYFDRGQGEQFF
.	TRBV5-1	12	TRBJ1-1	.	TGCGCCAGCAGCTTGGGCTATAATGAAGCTTTCTTT	CASSLGYNEAFF
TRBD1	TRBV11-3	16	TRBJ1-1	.	TGTGCCAGCAGCTCGCGCAGGGGGCCCCTGAGCACTGAAGCTTTCTTT	CASSSRRGPLSTEAFF
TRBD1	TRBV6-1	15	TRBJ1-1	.	TGTGCCAGCAGTGGCATTGGACAGGACCACCTTGAAGCTTTCTTT	CASSGIGQDHLEAFF
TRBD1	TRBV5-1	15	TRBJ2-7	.	TGCGCCAGCACCTGGACAGGGGCAAGCTCCTACGAGCAGTACTTC	CASTWTGASSYEQYF
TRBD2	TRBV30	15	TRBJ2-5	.	TGTGCCTGGAGTCCTGGCGGGGGGGCCCGGGAGACCCAGTACTTC	CAWSPGGGARETQYF
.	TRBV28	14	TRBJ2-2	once	TGTGCCAGCAGTTTGACTGCCAACACCGGGGAGCTGTTTTTT	CASSLTANTGELFF
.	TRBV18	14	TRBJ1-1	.	TGTGCCAGCTCACCGGGGACACCGAACACTGAAGCTTTCTTT	CASSPGTPNTEAFF
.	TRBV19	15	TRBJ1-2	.	TGTGCCAGTAGTCCGCTTCTGGGGGGACCCTATGGCTACACCTTC	CASSPLLGGPYGYTF
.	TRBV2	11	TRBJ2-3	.	TGTGCCAGCAAGGAGTCGAATACGCAGTATTTT	CASKESNTQYF
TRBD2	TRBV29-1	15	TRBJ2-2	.	TGCAGCGTAACTAGCGGGGGGGCCAACACCGGGGAGCTGTTTTTT	CSVTSGGANTGELFF
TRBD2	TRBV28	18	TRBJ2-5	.	TGTGCCAGCAGTTTCCCAACCCTTCATAGCGGGGGGCAAGAGACCCAGTACTTC	CASSFPTLHSGGQETQYF
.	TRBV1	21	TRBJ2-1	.	TGCACCAGCAGCCAAGTACAAAATCTAGCGGGGACGGTGGTGGTACGCAATGAGCAGTTCTTC	CTSSQVQNLAGTVVVRNEQFF
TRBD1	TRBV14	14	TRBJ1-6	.	TGTGCCAGCTCCTGGACAGGGATGAATTCACCCCTCCACTTT	CASSWTGMNSPLHF
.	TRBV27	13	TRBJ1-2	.	TGTGCCAGCAGTTTCGGGGTGGACTATGGCTACACCTTC	CASSFGVDYGYTF
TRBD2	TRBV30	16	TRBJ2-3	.	TGTGCCTGGAGTATCAGACTAGCGGGGGGCACAGATACGCAGTATTTT	CAWSIRLAGGTDTQYF
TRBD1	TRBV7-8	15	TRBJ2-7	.	TGTGCCAGCAGCTTAGTAGGACAGGGGACAGGCGAGCAGTACTTC	CASSLVGQGTGEQYF
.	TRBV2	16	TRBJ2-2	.	TGTGCCAGCGCCGGACCGTCCTCGGAGGGCACCGGGGAGCTGTTTTTT	CASAGPSSEGTGELFF
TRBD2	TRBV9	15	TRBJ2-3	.	TGTGCCAGCAGCGTACGGGGTGGGGGGGCAGATACGCAGTATTTT	CASSVRGGGADTQYF
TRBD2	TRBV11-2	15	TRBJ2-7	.	TGTGCCAGCAGCTGGACTAGCGGGAGTTCCTACGAGCAGTACTTC	CASSWTSGSSYEQYF
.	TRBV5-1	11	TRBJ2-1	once	TGCGCCAGCAGCGCAAACTGGGAGCAGTTCTTC	CASSANWEQFF
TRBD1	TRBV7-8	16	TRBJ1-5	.	TGTGCCAGCAGTTCTGCCCGGACAGGGGCTCATCAGCCCCAGCATTTT	CASSSARTGAHQPQHF
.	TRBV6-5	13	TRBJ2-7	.	TGTGCCAGCAGGGCGGGAACGCACTACGAGCAGTACTTC	CASRAGTHYEQYF
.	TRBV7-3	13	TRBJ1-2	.	TGTGCCAGCAGCTTACAGGGAATGAATGGCTACACCTTC	CASSLQGMNGYTF
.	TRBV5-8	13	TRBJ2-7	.	TGTGCCAGCAGCTTCAGGGTCGCCTACGAGCAGTACTTC	CASSFRVAYEQYF
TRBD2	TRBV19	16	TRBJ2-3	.	TGTGCCAGTAGTATTACTAGCGGGAGGAACACAGATACGCAGTATTTT	CASSITSGRNTDTQYF
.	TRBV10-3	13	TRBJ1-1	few	TGTGCCATCACTCAGGAATTGAACACTGAAGCTTTCTTT	CAITQELNTEAFF
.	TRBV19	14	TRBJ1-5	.	TGTGCCAGTAGTCCTCCAGGGTTCAATCAGCCCCAGCATTTT	CASSPPGFNQPQHF
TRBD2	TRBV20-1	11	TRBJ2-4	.	TGCAGTGCTAGAGCGACTAGCGGGAAATACTTC	CSARATSGKYF
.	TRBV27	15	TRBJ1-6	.	TGTGCCAGCAGTTTAAGGGGTGGCTATAATTCACCCCTCCACTTT	CASSLRGGYNSPLHF
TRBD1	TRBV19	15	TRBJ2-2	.	TGTGCCAGTAGCCGGGACAGGGGACCTACCGGGGAGCTGTTTTTT	CASSRDRGPTGELFF
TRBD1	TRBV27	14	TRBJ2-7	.	TGTGCCAGCAGCCCCGGGACAGGCTACTACGAGCAGTACTTC	CASSPGTGYYEQYF
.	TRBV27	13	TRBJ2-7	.	TGTGCCAGCAGTCCTATCTTAAGGAGCGAGCAGTACTTC	CASSPILRSEQYF